A selection of T cell receptor beta chains follows, all from one sample in a study of blood T cells in healthy people across ages. TCRdb reprocessed the 5' RACE reads via MiXCR and lists one record per CDR3 protein. The sample lists 730,000 or so distinct CDR3 sequences; around 40% were seen once. Source material: blood. These receptors came from a woman aged 55-70 years in good health. CDR3s include the opening cysteine and the closing phenylalanine or tryptophan. Fields, in order: D gene, J gene, V gene, clone size, CDR3 protein, CDR3 DNA. D genes are given only for firm matches. Rows may omit the clone size; those that give it use once, few, many or a size class.

. TRBJ2-7 TRBV5-1 few CASTDSGRYEQYF TGCGCCAGCACTGACTCCGGACGGTACGAGCAGTACTTC
. TRBJ1-5 TRBV3-1 . CASSQGPQPQHF TGTGCCAGCAGCCAGGGCCCTCAGCCCCAGCATTTT
. TRBJ1-1 TRBV5-6 . CASSLGGWLNTEAFF TGTGCCAGCAGCTTGGGCGGATGGCTGAACACTGAAGCTTTCTTT
. TRBJ2-7 TRBV6-1 . CAGGPLDQDEQYF TGTGCCGGGGGGCCCCTAGATCAAGACGAGCAGTACTTC
. TRBJ2-7 TRBV29-1 many CSVRLTYEQYF TGCAGCGTCAGGCTTACCTACGAGCAGTACTTC
. TRBJ1-2 TRBV20-1 . CSARESGPLRTF TGCAGTGCTAGAGAGTCGGGACCCTTGCGCACCTTC
TRBD2 TRBJ2-1 TRBV19 . CASAGTSGNEQFF TGTGCCAGTGCCGGGACTAGCGGTAATGAGCAGTTCTTC
. TRBJ1-2 TRBV10-3 . CAISESSRAPVDYGYTF TGTGCCATCAGTGAGTCCAGCAGGGCCCCCGTAGACTATGGCTACACCTTC
. TRBJ2-7 TRBV5-1 . CASSLAPGGIGNEQYF TGCGCCAGCAGCTTGGCCCCAGGAGGTATTGGAAATGAGCAGTACTTC
TRBD2 TRBJ2-3 TRBV12-3/TRBV12-4 . CASRSGTSGVDTQYF TGTGCCAGCAGGTCTGGGACTAGCGGAGTGGATACGCAGTATTTT
TRBD2 TRBJ2-7 TRBV20-1 many CSAPGGGVTYEQYF TGCAGTGCCCCTGGGGGGGGAGTGACCTACGAGCAGTACTTC
TRBD1 TRBJ2-7 TRBV20-1 few CSARTGQGEYEQYF TGCAGTGCTCGAACGGGGCAGGGGGAATACGAGCAGTACTTC
. TRBJ1-5 TRBV7-2 . CASSPAGGGGPQHF TGTGCCAGCAGCCCAGCGGGGGGCGGTGGGCCCCAGCATTTT
TRBD2 TRBJ2-7 TRBV20-1 . CSASKASGSYEQYF TGCAGTGCTAGTAAGGCTAGCGGGAGTTACGAGCAGTACTTC
. TRBJ2-7 TRBV20-1 . CSARAPGLSTYEQYF TGCAGTGCTAGAGCGCCGGGACTTTCAACCTACGAGCAGTACTTC
. TRBJ2-6 TRBV7-8 few CASTLIRESGANVLTF TGTGCCAGCACCTTAATCAGGGAAAGTGGGGCCAACGTCCTGACTTTC
. TRBJ1-1 TRBV27 . CASSLSGRGRNTEAFF TGTGCCAGCAGTTTATCGGGAAGGGGGAGGAACACTGAAGCTTTCTTT
. TRBJ1-1 TRBV27 . CASSLSRNTEAFF TGTGCCAGCAGCTTATCTAGGAACACTGAAGCTTTCTTT
TRBD2 TRBJ2-5 TRBV4-3 few CASSHELAGGPQETQYF TGCGCCAGCAGCCACGAGTTAGCGGGAGGTCCCCAAGAGACCCAGTACTTC
. TRBJ2-5 TRBV20-1 . CSARSEGPSWQETQYF TGCAGTGCTAGATCTGAAGGCCCTAGTTGGCAAGAGACCCAGTACTTC
. TRBJ2-7 TRBV29-1 few CSVDGQLSYNEQYF TGCAGCGTCGACGGACAGCTTTCCTACAATGAGCAGTACTTC
TRBD2 TRBJ2-7 TRBV29-1 many CSVRTSVSSYEQYF TGCAGCGTTCGGACTAGCGTAAGCTCCTACGAGCAGTACTTC
. TRBJ1-2 TRBV11-2 many CASSIGQSYGYTF TGTGCCAGCAGCATAGGACAGTCGTATGGCTACACCTTC
. TRBJ1-5 TRBV4-2 . CASSHLQGNQPQHF TGTGCCAGCAGCCACCTCCAGGGAAATCAGCCCCAGCATTTT
TRBD2 TRBJ2-1 TRBV15 . CATSRARSPGLAGGQEQFF TGTGCCACCAGCAGAGCGCGCTCCCCGGGACTAGCGGGAGGACAAGAGCAGTTCTTC
TRBD2 TRBJ2-5 TRBV24-1 few CATSDLASGFQETQYF TGTGCCACCAGTGATTTGGCTAGCGGGTTTCAAGAGACCCAGTACTTC
TRBD1 TRBJ2-1 TRBV13 . CASSLGTGGWDEQFF TGTGCCAGCAGCTTAGGGACAGGGGGCTGGGATGAGCAGTTCTTC
. TRBJ1-1 TRBV6-2/TRBV6-3 . CASTDLTEAFF TGTGCCAGCACAGACCTCACTGAAGCTTTCTTT
TRBD2 TRBJ2-3 TRBV28 . CASRSRGGRTDTQYF TGTGCCAGCAGGTCGCGGGGGGGCCGGACAGATACGCAGTATTTT
TRBD1 TRBJ1-2 TRBV7-9 many CASSQQAGTGAYGYTF TGTGCCAGCAGCCAGCAGGCGGGGACAGGTGCCTATGGCTACACCTTC
. TRBJ2-1 TRBV10-3 . CAITEERGGNEQFF TGTGCCATCACCGAGGAAAGGGGTGGCAATGAGCAGTTCTTC
. TRBJ2-7 TRBV20-1 . CSARDRNRAYEQYF TGCAGTGCTAGAGATCGGAACAGGGCCTACGAGCAGTACTTC
TRBD1 TRBJ1-1 TRBV6-2/TRBV6-3 . CASSYRDRGNTEAFF TGTGCCAGCAGTTACCGGGACAGAGGAAACACTGAAGCTTTCTTT
. TRBJ2-3 TRBV11-2 few CASSLVVGSQTDTQYF TGTGCCAGCAGCTTAGTGGTGGGATCTCAAACAGATACGCAGTATTTT
. TRBJ2-7 TRBV29-1 few CSAGQMGDEQYF TGCAGCGCAGGACAGATGGGGGACGAGCAGTACTTC
. TRBJ1-2 TRBV20-1 . CSAPGTQINYGYTF TGCAGTGCCCCCGGGACTCAAATTAACTATGGCTACACCTTC
. TRBJ2-7 TRBV3-1 . CASSQWNEQYF TGTGCCAGCAGCCAGTGGAATGAGCAGTACTTC
TRBD1 TRBJ2-7 TRBV6-6 . CASSPGTGDSYEQYF TGTGCCAGCAGTCCCGGGACAGGGGACTCCTACGAGCAGTACTTC
TRBD1 TRBJ2-7 TRBV11-2 . CASSSGQEITYEQYF TGTGCCAGCAGCTCGGGACAGGAAATTACCTACGAGCAGTACTTC
TRBD1 TRBJ1-2 TRBV3-1 . CASSQRDRANGYTF TGTGCCAGCAGCCAAAGGGACAGGGCGAATGGCTACACCTTC
TRBD2 TRBJ2-7 TRBV9 . CASSVTSGSAYEQYF TGTGCCAGCAGCGTGACTAGCGGGAGCGCCTACGAGCAGTACTTC
TRBD2 TRBJ2-3 TRBV29-1 once CSVAGTSPTTDTQYF TGCAGCGTCGCCGGGACTAGCCCCACCACAGATACGCAGTATTTT
TRBD2 TRBJ2-5 TRBV12-5 . CASGWGLAGGQETQYF TGTGCTAGTGGTTGGGGACTAGCGGGGGGACAAGAGACCCAGTACTTC
. TRBJ2-6 TRBV6-2/TRBV6-3 once CVSSYRQDSGANVLTF TGTGTCAGCAGTTATCGACAGGACTCTGGGGCCAACGTCCTGACTTTC
. TRBJ2-1 TRBV7-6 . CASSAGARYNEQFF TGTGCCAGCAGCGCAGGGGCCCGGTACAATGAGCAGTTCTTC
. TRBJ2-1 TRBV7-9 . CASSPAGEIYNEQFF TGTGCCAGCAGCCCAGCGGGCGAAATTTACAATGAGCAGTTCTTC
. TRBJ1-1 TRBV29-1 . CSVGGDGEAFF TGCAGCGTGGGGGGGGATGGTGAAGCTTTCTTT
. TRBJ2-5 TRBV5-6 . CASSTYTGWGNEQYF TGTGCCAGCAGCACCTACACAGGGTGGGGCAATGAGCAGTACTTC
TRBD2 TRBJ2-5 TRBV5-1 few CASSSQERGTQYF TGCGCCAGCAGCTCCCAGGAGCGGGGGACCCAGTACTTC